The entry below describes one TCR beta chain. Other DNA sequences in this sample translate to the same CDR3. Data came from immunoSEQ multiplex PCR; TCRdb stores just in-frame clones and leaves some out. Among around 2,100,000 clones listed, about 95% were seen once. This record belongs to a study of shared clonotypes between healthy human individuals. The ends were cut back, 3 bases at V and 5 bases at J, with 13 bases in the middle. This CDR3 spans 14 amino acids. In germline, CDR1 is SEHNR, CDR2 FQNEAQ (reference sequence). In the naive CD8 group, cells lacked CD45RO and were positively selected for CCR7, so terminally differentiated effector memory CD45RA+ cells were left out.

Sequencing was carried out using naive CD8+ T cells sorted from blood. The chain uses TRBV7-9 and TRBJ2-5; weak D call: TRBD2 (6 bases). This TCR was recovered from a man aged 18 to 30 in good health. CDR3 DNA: TGTGCCAGCAGCTTTAGTGGCGGGGTGGAGACCCAGTACTTC. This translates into CASSFSGGVETQYF.